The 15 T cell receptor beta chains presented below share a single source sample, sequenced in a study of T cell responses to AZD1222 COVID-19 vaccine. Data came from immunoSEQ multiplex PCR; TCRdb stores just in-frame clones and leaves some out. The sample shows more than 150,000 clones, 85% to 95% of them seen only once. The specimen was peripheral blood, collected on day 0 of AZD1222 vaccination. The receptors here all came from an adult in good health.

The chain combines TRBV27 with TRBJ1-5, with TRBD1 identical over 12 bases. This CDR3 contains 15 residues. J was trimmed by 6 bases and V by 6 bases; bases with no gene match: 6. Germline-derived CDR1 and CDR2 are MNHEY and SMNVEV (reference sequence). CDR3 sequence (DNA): TGTGCCAGCAGGGTGGGACAGGGGGCAGGTCAGCCCCAGCATTTT. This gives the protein CASRVGQGAGQPQHF.

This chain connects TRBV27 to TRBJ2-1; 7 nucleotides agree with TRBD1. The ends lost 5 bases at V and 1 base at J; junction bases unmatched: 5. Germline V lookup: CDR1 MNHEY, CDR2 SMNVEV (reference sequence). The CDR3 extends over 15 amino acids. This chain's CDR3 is CASSIRQGSYNEQFF. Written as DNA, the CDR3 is TGTGCCAGCAGTATAAGACAGGGTTCCTACAATGAGCAGTTCTTC.

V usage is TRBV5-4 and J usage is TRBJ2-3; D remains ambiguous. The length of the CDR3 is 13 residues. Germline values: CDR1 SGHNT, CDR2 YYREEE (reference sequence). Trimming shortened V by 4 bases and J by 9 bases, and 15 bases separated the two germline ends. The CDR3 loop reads CASSPLGTPTQYF. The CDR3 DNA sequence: TGTGCCAGCAGCCCCCTCGGTACCCCCACGCAGTATTTT.

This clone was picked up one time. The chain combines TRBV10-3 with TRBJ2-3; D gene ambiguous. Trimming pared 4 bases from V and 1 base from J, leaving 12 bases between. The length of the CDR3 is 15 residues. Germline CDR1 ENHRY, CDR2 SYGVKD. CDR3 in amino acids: CAISGVLPGTDTQYF. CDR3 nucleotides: TGTGCCATCAGTGGCGTCCTACCAGGCACAGATACGCAGTATTTT.

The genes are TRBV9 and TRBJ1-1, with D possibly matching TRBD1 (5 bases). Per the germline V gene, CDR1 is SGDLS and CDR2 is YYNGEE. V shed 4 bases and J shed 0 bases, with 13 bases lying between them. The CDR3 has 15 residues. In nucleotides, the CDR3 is TGTGCCAGCAGCAAGGCAGGGCAGATGAACACTGAAGCTTTCTTT. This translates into CASSKAGQMNTEAFF.

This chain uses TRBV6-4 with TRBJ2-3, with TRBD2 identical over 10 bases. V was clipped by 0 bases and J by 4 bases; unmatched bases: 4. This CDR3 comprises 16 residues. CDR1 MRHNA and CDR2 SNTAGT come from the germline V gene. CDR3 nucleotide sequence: TGTGCCAGCAGTGACTCGGCTAGCGGGAGTGCAGATACGCAGTATTTT. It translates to CASSDSASGSADTQYF.

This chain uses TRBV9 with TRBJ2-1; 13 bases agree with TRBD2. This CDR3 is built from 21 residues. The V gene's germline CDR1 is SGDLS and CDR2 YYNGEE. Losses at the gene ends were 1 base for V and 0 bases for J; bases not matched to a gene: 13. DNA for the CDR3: TGTGCCAGCAGCGTACGGCCGGGACTAGCGGGATTAGGCGCCTCCTACAATGAGCAGTTCTTC. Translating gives CASSVRPGLAGLGASYNEQFF.

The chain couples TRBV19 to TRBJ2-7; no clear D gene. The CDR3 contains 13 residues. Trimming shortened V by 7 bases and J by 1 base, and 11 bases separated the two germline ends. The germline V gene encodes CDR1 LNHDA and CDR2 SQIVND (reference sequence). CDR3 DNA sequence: TGTGCCAGTACTCATGGGAATTCCTACGAGCAGTACTTC. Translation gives CASTHGNSYEQYF.

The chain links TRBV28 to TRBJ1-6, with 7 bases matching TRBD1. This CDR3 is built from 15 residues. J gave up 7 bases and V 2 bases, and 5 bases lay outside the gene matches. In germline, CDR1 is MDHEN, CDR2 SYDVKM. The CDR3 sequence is CASSLPGGKNSPLHF. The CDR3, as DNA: TGTGCCAGCAGTTTACCAGGGGGTAAGAATTCACCCCTCCACTTT.

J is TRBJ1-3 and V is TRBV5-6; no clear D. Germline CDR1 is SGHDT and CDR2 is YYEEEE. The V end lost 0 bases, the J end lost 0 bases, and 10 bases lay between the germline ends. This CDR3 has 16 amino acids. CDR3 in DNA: TGTGCCAGCAGCTTGGCGCGACGGCCCTCTGGAAACACCATATATTTT. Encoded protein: CASSLARRPSGNTIYF.

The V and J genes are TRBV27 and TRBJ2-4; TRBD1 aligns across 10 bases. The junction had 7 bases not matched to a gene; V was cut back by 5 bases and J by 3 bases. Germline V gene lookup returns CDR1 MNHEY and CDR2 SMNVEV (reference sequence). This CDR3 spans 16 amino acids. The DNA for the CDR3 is TGTGCCAGCAGTCACCGGGACAGGGGCCTCAAAAACATTCAGTACTTC. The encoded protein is CASSHRDRGLKNIQYF.

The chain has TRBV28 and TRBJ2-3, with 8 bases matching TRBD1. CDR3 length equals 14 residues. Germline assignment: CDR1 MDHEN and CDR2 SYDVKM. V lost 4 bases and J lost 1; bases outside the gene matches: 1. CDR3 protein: CASSSGQGTDTQYF. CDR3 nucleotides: TGTGCCAGCAGTTCGGGACAGGGCACAGATACGCAGTATTTT.

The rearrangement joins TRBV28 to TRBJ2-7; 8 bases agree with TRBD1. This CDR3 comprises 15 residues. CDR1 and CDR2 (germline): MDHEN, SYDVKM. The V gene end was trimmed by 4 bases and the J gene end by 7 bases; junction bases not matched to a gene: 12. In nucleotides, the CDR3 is TGTGCCAGCAGTTACCAATCTGGGACAGGTAATGAGCAGTACTTC. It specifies CASSYQSGTGNEQYF.

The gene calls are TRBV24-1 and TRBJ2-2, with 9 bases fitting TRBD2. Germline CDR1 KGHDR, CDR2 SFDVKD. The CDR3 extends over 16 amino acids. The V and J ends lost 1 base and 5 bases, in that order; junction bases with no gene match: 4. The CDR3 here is CATSDFSGSGTGELFF. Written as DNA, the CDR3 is TGTGCCACCAGTGATTTTAGCGGGAGCGGGACCGGGGAGCTGTTTTTT.

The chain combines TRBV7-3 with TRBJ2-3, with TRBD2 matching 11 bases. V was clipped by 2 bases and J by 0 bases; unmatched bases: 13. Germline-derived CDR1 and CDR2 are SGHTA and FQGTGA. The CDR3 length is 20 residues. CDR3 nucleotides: TGTGCCAGCAGCTTACGCCCCTCGGGGACTAGCGGAACTAGCACAGATACGCAGTATTTT. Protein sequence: CASSLRPSGTSGTSTDTQYF.